A single sample is the source of the 27 T cell receptor beta chains below, sequenced in a study of tumor and adjacent non-tumor tissue in lung cancer. RNA was extracted from bulk tissue without any cell sorting. The library came from three nested PCR rounds adapted from ARM-PCR protocols. TCRdb analysed the multiplex PCR reads with MiXCR anew, one entry per CDR3 protein. This repertoire shows about 80,000 distinct CDR3 sequences, less than 75% found once; its top ten account for roughly 12%. Sequencing was carried out using lung tumor tissue. These receptors all stem from a woman aged 65 to 85 with non-small cell lung cancer.

The sample holds many counts of this clonotype. The chain links TRBV28 to TRBJ1-1; the D gene is possibly TRBD1 (5 bases). The germline V and J ends were trimmed by 11 bases and 2 bases, with 21 bases remaining between them. Looked up from germline, CDR1 is MDHEN and CDR2 is SYDVKM. CDR3 length equals 15 residues. The CDR3 region has the DNA TGTGCCCACAAACCGGAGGGGCAGGGAAACACTGAAGCTTTCTTT. This gives the protein CAHKPEGQGNTEAFF.

This clonotype showed up just a few times. The junction differs from germline at one of its ends, possibly a read error. The V gene is TRBV4-2, the J gene TRBJ1-1; D perhaps matches TRBD1 (6 bases). This CDR3 has 16 amino acids. Germline V gives CDR1 LGHNA, CDR2 YNFKEQ. CDR3 sequence: CASSQEFTGGDTGAFF. Here the CDR3 DNA reads TGTGCCAGCAGCCAAGAGTTCACGGGAGGGGACACTGGAGCTTTCTTT.

In regard to this clonotype: A much larger clone lies a single base off, so this may be a read error. The chain joins TRBV7-8 to TRBJ1-1; D uncertain. Deletions cut 6 bases from V and 7 bases from J, with 24 bases between. This CDR3 comprises 16 residues. Germline-derived CDR1 and CDR2 are SGHVS and FQNEAQ. CDR3 in DNA: TGTGCCAGCAGTCCGACCGGGAGGCTTTTTGGCATTGAAGCTTTCTTT. This sequence encodes CASSPTGRLFGIEAFF.

This clonotype has just a few counts. A much larger clone sits a single nucleotide away, making a read error possible. This chain connects TRBV12-5 to TRBJ1-5; unclear D gene. There are 14 residues in the CDR3. Germline V lookup: CDR1 LGHNT, CDR2 FRNRAP. CDR3 amino acids: CASALSESGQPQQF. For the CDR3, the DNA is TGTGCTAGTGCCCTCTCCGAATCCGGCCAGCCCCAGCAATTT.

At least ten counts were recorded for this clonotype. The chain is built from TRBV7-9 and TRBJ1-2; a possible D gene is TRBD1 (5 bases). Trimming shortened V by 3 bases and J by 7 bases, and 12 bases separated the two germline ends. CDR1 and CDR2 from the germline V gene are SEHNR and FQNEAQ (reference sequence). CDR3 length: 13 amino acids. CDR3 sequence: CASSLQGHGGYTF. Written as DNA, the CDR3 is TGTGCCAGCAGCTTGCAGGGTCACGGTGGCTACACCTTC.

In this sample, this clonotype turned up a few times. The genes are TRBV11-2 and TRBJ2-7, with a possible D match to TRBD2 (5 bases). The CDR3 is 15 amino acids. The V gene lost 0 bases and the J gene lost 5 bases, with 14 bases spanning the gap. Germline V gene sequence: CDR1 SGHAT, CDR2 FQNNGV. CDR3 loop: CASSLDPSRSDEQYF. The CDR3 region has the DNA TGTGCCAGCAGCTTAGATCCTAGCAGGTCTGACGAGCAGTACTTC.

As concerns this clonotype: Sequence at one end of the junction differs from germline and may be a read error. The chain carries TRBV20-1 and TRBJ2-1, with 8 positions matching TRBD2. The V gene's germline CDR1 is DFQATT and CDR2 SNEGSKA (reference sequence). CDR3 length equals 14 residues. Here the CDR3 reads CSARDETSVNEQLF. The CDR3 coding sequence is TGTAGTGCTAGAGATGAGACTAGCGTCAATGAGCAGCTCTTC.

The V and J genes are TRBV5-8 and TRBJ2-1; TRBD1 is a possible D gene (5 bases). Germline CDR1 reads SGHTS; CDR2 reads YDEGEE. The length of the CDR3 is 11 residues. V shed 10 bases and J shed 8 bases, with 13 bases lying between them. This CDR3 reads CADSLIYEQFF. As DNA, the CDR3 is TGTGCCGACAGCTTGATTTATGAGCAGTTCTTC.

A word on this clonotype: A junction end diverges from the germline sequence, so it may reflect a read error. The V and J genes are TRBV11-2 and TRBJ2-1; 8 positions agree with TRBD2. Per germline, CDR1 SGHAT and CDR2 FQNNGV. The CDR3 runs to 15 residues. The CDR3 DNA follows: TGTGCTAGCAGCTTAGCAGCGGGAGTCTACAATGAGCAGTTATTC. As protein: CASSLAAGVYNEQLF.

About this clonotype itself: Compared with germline, one end of the junction differs, possibly owing to a read error. This chain joins TRBV10-2 and TRBJ1-1; D gene unclear. The V gene's germline CDR1 is WSHSY and CDR2 SAAADI. The length of the CDR3 is 15 residues. The CDR3 DNA is TGTGCCAGCAGTGGGTGGAGCTCTCTGAACACTGAAGCTTTCTTT. Amino acids: CASSGWSSLNTEAFF.

A single count supports this clonotype. The V and J genes are TRBV6-5 and TRBJ2-1, with 7 bases lining up with TRBD2. The CDR3 spans 14 residues. V was clipped by 6 bases and J by 9 bases; unmatched bases: 11. The germline gives CDR1 MNHEY, CDR2 SVGAGI. For the CDR3, the DNA is TGTGCCAGCAGACCCGCGGCGGGAGCCGGTGAGCAGTTCTTC. It yields the protein CASRPAAGAGEQFF.

This clonotype was counted only a few times. This chain links TRBV6-1 with TRBJ2-3; 7 positions match TRBD2. This CDR3 has 18 amino acids. Germline V gene lookup returns CDR1 MNHNS and CDR2 SASEGT. J gave up 2 bases and V 8 bases, and 19 bases lay outside the gene matches. The CDR3 sequence: CASASGGARQILTDTQYF. DNA of the CDR3: TGTGCCAGCGCCTCGGGGGGAGCGCGTCAAATACTCACAGATACGCAGTATTTT.

This clonotype was picked up a small number of times. A single base separates this from a much larger clone, so it may be a read error. The V and J genes are TRBV6-1 and TRBJ1-5; D ambiguous. This CDR3 region has 13 residues. Germline CDR1 MNHNS, CDR2 SASEGT. This CDR3 is CASNLNGVQLQHF. Here the CDR3 DNA reads TGTGCCAGCAATCTAAACGGGGTTCAGCTCCAGCATTTT.

Concerning this clonotype itself: One junction end disagrees with the germline gene, perhaps due to a read error. The chain's CDR3 is CVSWPLTGFTEAFF. For the CDR3, the DNA is TGTGTCAGCTGGCCCCTCACAGGGTTCACCGAAGCTTTCTTT. The J gene is TRBJ1-1, the V gene TRBV28; weak D call: TRBD1 (6 bases). This CDR3 has 14 residues. CDR1 is MDHEN and CDR2 is SYDVKM in the germline V gene.

With respect to this clonotype: Germline is not matched at one junction end, which may reflect a read error. The V and J genes are TRBV13 and TRBJ2-3, with 7 bases lining up with TRBD1. This CDR3 comprises 15 residues. The germline V gene encodes CDR1 PRHDT and CDR2 FYEKMQ (reference sequence). The CDR3 DNA sequence: TGTGCCAGTAGATCCGGGACAGTGGGTGCAGATACCCAGTATTTT. Translation: CASRSGTVGADTQYF. Complete variable domain (other parts from reference TRBV13 and TRBJ2-3): AAGVIQSPRHLIKEKRETATLKCYPIPRHDTVYWYQQGPGQDPQFLISFYEKMQSDKGSIPDRFSAQQFSDYHSELNMSSLELGDSALYFCASRSGTVGADTQYFGPGTRLTVL.

Remarks on this clonotype: The junction and the germline gene differ at one end; a read error may be behind it. DNA of the CDR3: TGCGTCAGCAGGTCCCTGTGGAGTGGCTCCTACGAGCAGTACTTC. This encodes CVSRSLWSGSYEQYF. V is TRBV28 and J is TRBJ2-7; D is undetermined. CDR1 is MDHEN, CDR2 SYDVKM, per germline. The CDR3 is made up of 15 amino acids.

The chain carries TRBV20-1 and TRBJ2-7; tentatively, D is TRBD1 or TRBD2 (6 bases each). Germline CDR1 and CDR2: DFQATT and SNEGSKA (reference sequence). V was shortened by 4 bases and J by 13 bases, with 26 bases between the two germline ends. CDR3 length: 14 amino acids. CDR3 region: CSAIRPDGGGEYYF. In DNA form, the CDR3 reads TGCAGTGCTATCCGGCCCGACGGAGGGGGAGAGTACTACTTC.

Comments on this clonotype: Likely a read error: the CDR3 ends without its conserved phenylalanine or tryptophan. This chain uses TRBV29-1 with TRBJ2-7, with TRBD1 matching 9 bases. Looked up from germline, CDR1 is SQVTM and CDR2 is ANQGSEA. The CDR3 runs to 14 residues. CDR3 loop: CGVDVGGQGGEQYL. The DNA for the CDR3 is TGCGGCGTTGATGTGGGGGGACAGGGAGGCGAGCAGTACCTC.

This clonotype was picked up many times. The genes are TRBV28 and TRBJ1-6; D gene ambiguous. The CDR3 extends over 14 amino acids. Germline-derived CDR1 and CDR2 are MDHEN and SYDVKM. The V end was cut by 2 bases, the J end by 6 bases, with 8 bases between. CDR3 region: CASSLAGFNSPLHF. The CDR3 DNA follows: TGTGCCAGCAGTTTAGCGGGTTTTAATTCACCCCTCCACTTT.

The rearrangement links TRBV29-1 to TRBJ2-4, with D perhaps given as TRBD1 or TRBD2 (5 bases each). Germline values: CDR1 SQVTM, CDR2 ANQGSEA. Trimming removed 6 bases from V and 8 bases from J, with 14 bases in between. This CDR3 has 12 residues. CDR3 in amino acids: CSVGATRDIQYF. CDR3 DNA: TGCAGCGTCGGGGCAACAAGGGACATTCAGTACTTC.

This chain connects TRBV20-1 to TRBJ2-4; 7 bases are shared with TRBD2. Germline values: CDR1 DFQATT, CDR2 SNEGSKA (reference sequence). The CDR3 has 17 amino acids. V lost 0 bases to trimming and J lost 16 bases; unmatched junction nucleotides: 24. This CDR3 reads CSARENGGSGSKNILYF. Here the CDR3 DNA reads TGCAGTGCTAGAGAAAATGGCGGGAGTGGTTCCAAAAACATTCTATACTTC.

With respect to this clonotype: Relative to the germline gene, one junction end is altered; a read error may explain this. The gene calls are TRBV29-1 and TRBJ2-2; 9 nucleotides match TRBD1. Germline V gives CDR1 SQVTM, CDR2 ANQGSEA. The CDR3 loop spans 14 amino acids. CDR3 sequence (DNA): TGCAGCTTCCCCGGGGACAGGGACACCGGGGTGCTGTTTTTT. Its translation is CSFPGDRDTGVLFF.

V is TRBV29-1 and J is TRBJ2-5; 7 bases match TRBD2. Germline-derived CDR1 and CDR2 are SQVTM and ANQGSEA. CDR3 length equals 15 residues. Losses at the gene ends were 8 bases for V and 1 base for J; bases not matched to a gene: 13. This CDR3 reads CSHGEGSRPQETQYF. Written as DNA, the CDR3 is TGCAGCCACGGGGAGGGTAGTCGACCCCAAGAGACCCAGTACTTC. The entire variable domain, with the rest obtained from reference TRBV29-1 and TRBJ2-5, is as follows: SAVISQKPSRDICQRGTSLTIQCQVDSQVTMMFWYRQQPGQSLTLIATANQGSEATYESGFVIDKFPISRPNLTFSTLTVSNMSPEDSSIYLCSHGEGSRPQETQYFGPGTRLLVL.

Regarding this clonotype: A much larger clone differs from this one at a single base, so this may be a read error. The DNA is left out, because the CDR3 cannot be placed on it with certainty; the CDR3 is given as TCRdb lists it. J is TRBJ2-7 and V is TRBV29-1; the table's D call TRBD1 went unverified against the DNA. Ends included, the CDR3 has 11 residues. The germline gives CDR1 SQVTM, CDR2 ANQGSEA. The CDR3 sequence: CSVAAGAERYF.

As to this clonotype: A read error may account for a junction end that differs from germline. The V call is TRBV6-2 or TRBV6-3, the J call TRBJ2-2; 7 bases are shared with TRBD1. CDR1 MNHEY and CDR2 SVGEGT come from the germline V gene. The CDR3 loop spans 17 amino acids. The CDR3 DNA is TGTGCCAGCAGTCTCCGCGATCAGGGGGTGAACGCCGGGGAGCTGTTTTTT. Amino acid sequence: CASSLRDQGVNAGELFF.

This clonotype was recorded many times. The chain links TRBV11-2 to TRBJ2-5, with D perhaps TRBD1 or TRBD2 (5 bases each). V lost 5 bases, J lost 1 base, and 14 bases lay in between. The germline gives CDR1 SGHAT, CDR2 FQNNGV. This CDR3 has 15 residues. CDR3: CASSPRDRFQETQYF. CDR3 DNA: TGTGCCAGCAGCCCACGGGACCGATTCCAAGAGACCCAGTACTTC.

The gene calls are TRBV2 and TRBJ1-5; D unresolved. The CDR3 has 15 amino acids. V gave up 5 bases and J gave up 0 bases, with 11 bases separating them. Germline V lookup: CDR1 SNHLY, CDR2 FYNNEI. CDR3: CASSSVTYSNQPQHF. DNA of the CDR3: TGTGCCAGCAGTTCAGTGACCTATAGCAATCAGCCCCAGCATTTT.